This T cell receptor (beta chain) is from a study of shared clonotypes between healthy human individuals (dated by TCRdb to 2020 to 2021). A note on the overall study: Three men and two women, aged 18 to 49 years, made up the cohort. Per donor, leukapheresis produced somewhere between about 0.94 and 9 billion PBMCs. To estimate repertoire size and how much clonotypes are shared between individuals, the study performed deep sequencing of blood TCR repertoires from roughly five healthy adults. Different laboratories and diverse techniques were used to prepare libraries and sequence TCR repertoires, to increase sequencing depth and limit assay-specific biases. For each donor, CD4 naive and CD4 memory were each run on three plates, CD8 naive on two plates, and CD8 memory on one plate.

As encoded in the germline V gene, CDR1 is SGHAT while CDR2 is FQNNGV. V and J are truncated by 5 bases and 4 bases respectively, leaving an intervening sequence of 24 bases. The CDR3 sequence holds 17 residues, the cysteine and phenylalanine included. Just the 51-base CDR3 DNA is kept, in frame starting at base 1. What the research found in general, with its limitations: The genetic and exposure-history diversity represented was limited by the small number of donors. Pairwise subsampling indicated that sequencing depth was expected to affect the degree of clonotype sharing among donors. Only blood was sampled, and tissue TCR repertoires likely differ from those in blood. Compared with non-shared clonotypes, the clonotypes found in all four sorted-subset donors had higher generation probabilities. When a few donors were compared, the shared fraction of clonotypes was roughly 5% for naive CD4, 3.5% for naive CD8, roughly 2.5% for memory CD4, and roughly 0.43% for memory CD8. Incomplete sequencing was indicated by rarefaction of sorted-subset datasets, despite the large sequencing depth. Estimated clonotype richness was generally larger for naive than for memory subsets.

This clone was found once. Its specific antigen is unknown. No base quality information exists; no much larger clone differs at one position. The donors were healthy, HIV-negative adults with no recently reported acute infections or vaccinations. Every donor was a Caucasian adult living in Nashville, Tennessee, USA. CD4+ T cells were enriched by magnetic negative selection, after which naive cells were positively selected on CD45RA and the negative fraction was taken as the memory subset. After blood collection by leukapheresis, PBMCs were isolated using Ficoll-Histopaque density gradient centrifugation and then cryopreserved in the vapor phase of liquid nitrogen. Analytical flow cytometry was used to check the purity and quantity of each magnetically sorted T cell population. From each sorted fraction, genomic DNA was isolated and quantified by UV absorbance on a Nanodrop 2000c. TCR CDR3 regions were amplified from genomic DNA by multiplex PCR using the deep immunoSEQ assay. Extracted genomic DNA from each cell subset was spread evenly across all wells of several immunoSEQ 96-well plates, with each plate serving as a replicate. For sorted subsets, each replicate PCR was loaded with approximately 0.2 ug genomic DNA, equivalent to some 27,000 T cell genomes. The purified libraries were quantified using a Qubit 3.0 fluorometer, sized with a Bioanalyzer 2100, and then quantified again using the KAPA Library Quantification kit. A separate single-read 150-cycle Illumina NextSeq 550 flow cell was used to sequence each immunoSEQ 96-well plate. Per the source publication's procedure: The immunoSEQ output contained only junctional sequences without quality scores, so filtering could not match that applied to full-length reads. To assign V/J genes and CDR3, sequences were annotated against IMGT germline references using PyIR, a Python wrapper for IgBLAST v1.9. Reads were removed for weak V/J assignments (E-value above 1e-6), missing CDR3, stop codons, out-of-frame junctions, or ambiguous translated residues. V3J clonotypes were defined as sequences sharing the same inferred V gene, J gene, and CDR3 amino acid sequence. To compute the percentage overlap between repertoires, the number of shared unique clonotypes was divided by the size of the smaller repertoire. Repertoire richness was assessed with RTK rarefaction, the Chao1 estimator, and Recon v2.1 estimates of unobserved clonotypes. OLGA was used to compute generation probabilities for all TCRbeta clonotypes that the gDNA method yielded from several donors. Sourced from immuneACCESS, this table was stored by TCRdb with only in-frame sequences that have V and J called. A share of the clones is absent; for the studies checked, an unresolved V gene accounts for under half, and the remainder has no known explanation. Clonal size and the V and J genes are those of that table, whereas D and trimming came from the DNA. In this sample the table shows roughly 1,500,000 clones, nearly 99% of which occur a single time. Roughly 0.42% of the sample is in the top ten clones.

The sequence joins TRBV11-2 to TRBJ2-7, with the D gene not clear enough to name. The receptor was derived from a man younger than 40 in good health. Sequencing was done on a sample of naive CD4+ T cells sorted from blood. The meaning of the sample's cell subset or site label: CD45RA+ positively selected. For the CDR3, the sequence is CASSTTTRLGLGYEQYF. Read as DNA, the sequence is TGTGCCAGCAGCACGACCACTCGACTCGGCCTAGGGTACGAGCAGTACTTC. With all but the CDR3 taken from the reference TRBV11-2 and TRBJ2-7 genes, the full variable domain is: EAGVAQSPRYKIIEKRQSVAFWCNPISGHATLYWYQQILGQGPKLLIQFQNNGVVDDSQLPKDRFSAERLKGVDSTLKIQPAKLEDSAVYLCASSTTTRLGLGYEQYFGPGTRLTVT.